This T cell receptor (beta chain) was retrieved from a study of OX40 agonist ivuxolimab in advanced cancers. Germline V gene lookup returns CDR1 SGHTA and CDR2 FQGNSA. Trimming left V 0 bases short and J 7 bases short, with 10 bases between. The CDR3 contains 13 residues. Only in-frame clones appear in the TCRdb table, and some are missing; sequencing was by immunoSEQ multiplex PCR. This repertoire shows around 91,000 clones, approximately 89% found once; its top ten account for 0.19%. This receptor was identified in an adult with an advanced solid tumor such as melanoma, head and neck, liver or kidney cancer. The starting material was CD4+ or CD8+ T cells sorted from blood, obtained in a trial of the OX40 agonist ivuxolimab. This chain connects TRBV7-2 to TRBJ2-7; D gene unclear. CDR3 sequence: CASSLAFLREQYF. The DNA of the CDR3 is TGTGCCAGCAGCTTAGCGTTTTTAAGGGAGCAGTACTTC.